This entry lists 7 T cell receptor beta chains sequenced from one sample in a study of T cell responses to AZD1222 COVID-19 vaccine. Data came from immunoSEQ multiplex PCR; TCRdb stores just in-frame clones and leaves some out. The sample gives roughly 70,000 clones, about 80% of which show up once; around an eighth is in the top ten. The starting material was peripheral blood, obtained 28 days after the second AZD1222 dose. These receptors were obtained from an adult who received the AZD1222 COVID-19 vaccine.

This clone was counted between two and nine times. CDR3 residues: CASRPPGTFYGYTF. CDR3 coding DNA: TGTGCCAGCAGGCCTCCGGGAACATTTTATGGCTACACCTTC. This chain uses TRBV27 with TRBJ1-2; no clear D. Germline CDR1 is MNHEY and CDR2 is SMNVEV (reference sequence). The CDR3 loop spans 14 amino acids. Trimming cost V 6 bases and J 5 bases, with 16 bases left between them.

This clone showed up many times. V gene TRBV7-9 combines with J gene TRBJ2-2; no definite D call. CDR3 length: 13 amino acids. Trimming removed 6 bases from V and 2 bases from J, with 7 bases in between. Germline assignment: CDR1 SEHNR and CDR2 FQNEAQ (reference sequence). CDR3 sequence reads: CASSLGNTGELFF. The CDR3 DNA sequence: TGTGCCAGCAGTTTGGGTAACACCGGGGAGCTGTTTTTT.

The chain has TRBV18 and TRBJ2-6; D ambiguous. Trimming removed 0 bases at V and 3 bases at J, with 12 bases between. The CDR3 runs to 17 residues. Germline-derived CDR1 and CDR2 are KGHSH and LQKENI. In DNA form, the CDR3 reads TGTGCCAGCTCACCACCGTCAGGTTCAGATGGGGCCAACGTCCTGACTTTC. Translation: CASSPPSGSDGANVLTF.

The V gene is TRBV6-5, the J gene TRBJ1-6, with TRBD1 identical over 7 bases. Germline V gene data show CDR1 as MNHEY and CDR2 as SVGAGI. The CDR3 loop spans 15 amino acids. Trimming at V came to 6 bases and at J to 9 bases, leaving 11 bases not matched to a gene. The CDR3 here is CASSRQGIEGSPLHF. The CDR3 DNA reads TGTGCCAGCAGCAGACAGGGAATTGAAGGTTCACCCCTCCACTTT.

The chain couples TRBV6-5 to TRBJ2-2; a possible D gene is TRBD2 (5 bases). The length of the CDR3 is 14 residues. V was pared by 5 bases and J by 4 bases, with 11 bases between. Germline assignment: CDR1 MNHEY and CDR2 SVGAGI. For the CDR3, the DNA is TGTGCCAGCAGTCGGACTCCCCTCACCGGGGAGCTGTTTTTT. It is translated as CASSRTPLTGELFF.

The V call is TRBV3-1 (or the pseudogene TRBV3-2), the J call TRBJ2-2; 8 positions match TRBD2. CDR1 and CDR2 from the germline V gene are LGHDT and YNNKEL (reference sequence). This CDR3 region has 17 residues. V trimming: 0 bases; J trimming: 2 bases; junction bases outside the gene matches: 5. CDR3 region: CASSQDPGGGNTGELFF. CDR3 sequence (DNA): TGTGCCAGCAGCCAAGATCCGGGGGGGGGCAACACCGGGGAGCTGTTTTTT.

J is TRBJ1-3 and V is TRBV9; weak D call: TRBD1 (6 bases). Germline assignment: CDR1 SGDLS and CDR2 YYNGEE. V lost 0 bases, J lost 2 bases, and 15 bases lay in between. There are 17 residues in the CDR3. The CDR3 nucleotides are TGTGCCAGCAGCGTAGCTGCAGTTCGGGGGCCTGGAAACACCATATATTTT. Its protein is CASSVAAVRGPGNTIYF.